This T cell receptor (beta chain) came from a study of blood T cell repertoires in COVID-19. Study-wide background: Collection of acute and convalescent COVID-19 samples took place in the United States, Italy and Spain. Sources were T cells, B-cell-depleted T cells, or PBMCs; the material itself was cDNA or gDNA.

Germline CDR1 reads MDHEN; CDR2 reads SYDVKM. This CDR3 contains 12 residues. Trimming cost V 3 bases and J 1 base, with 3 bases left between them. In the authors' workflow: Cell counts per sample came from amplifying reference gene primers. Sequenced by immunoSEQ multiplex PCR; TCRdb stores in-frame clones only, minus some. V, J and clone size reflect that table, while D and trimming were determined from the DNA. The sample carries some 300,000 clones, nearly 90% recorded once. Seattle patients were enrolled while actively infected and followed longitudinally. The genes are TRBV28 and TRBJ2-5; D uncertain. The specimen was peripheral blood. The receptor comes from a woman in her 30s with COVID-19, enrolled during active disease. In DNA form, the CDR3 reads TGTGCCAGCAGTTTCGGCCAAGAGACCCAGTACTTC. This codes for CASSFGQETQYF. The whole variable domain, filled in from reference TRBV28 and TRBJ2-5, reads DVKVTQSSRYLVKRTGEKVFLECVQDMDHENMFWYRQDPGLGLRLIYFSYDVKMKEKGDIPEGYSVSREKKERFSLILESASTNQTSMYLCASSFGQETQYFGPGTRLLVL.